This TCR beta chain emerged from a study of blood T cell repertoires in COVID-19. Study overall: T cells, B-cell-depleted T cells, or PBMCs provided the cDNA or gDNA that served as material.

Seattle patients were enrolled during active infection and followed longitudinally. This clone showed up just once. As originally analysed: Amplification from reference gene primers served as the basis for estimated nucleated cell counts. Assay used: immunoSEQ multiplex PCR; TCRdb lists only in-frame clones, some missing. V and J calls and clone size are as listed in that table; D and trimming were resolved from the DNA. The table includes about 210,000 clones, under 85% detected once. V was trimmed by 3 bases and J by 6 bases, leaving 15 bases between them. This CDR3 contains 15 residues. Germline V gene sequence: CDR1 SNHLY, CDR2 FYNNEI.

The material sequenced was peripheral blood. The J gene is TRBJ2-1, the V gene TRBV2; no reliable D call. The TCR was taken from a woman at least 80 years old with COVID-19, enrolled during active disease. CDR3 sequence (DNA): TGTGCCAGCAGTGATGGTAGCCGGAGCCGCAATGAGCAGTTCTTC. It specifies CASSDGSRSRNEQFF.